The source of this T cell receptor beta chain is a study of blood T cell repertoires in COVID-19. Study as a whole: From the United States, Italy and Spain came samples of acute and convalescent COVID-19.

V was pared by 0 bases and J by 3 bases, with 12 bases between. Germline V gene data show CDR1 as SGHAT and CDR2 as FQNNGV. This CDR3 spans 15 amino acids. Residents of 24 US areas, aged roughly 18 to 89 years, made up the participants. Recovery among Cohort 3 donors was established by two negative PCRs, clearance, or symptom resolution. Per the study methods: Quantification of nucleated cells was approximated via reference gene primer amplification. The assay was immunoSEQ multiplex PCR, and TCRdb's table has in-frame clones only and misses some. The DNA was the basis for D and trimming; V, J and clone size are from that table. The sample consists of some 300,000 clones, about nine tenths of them appearing once.

The chain recombines TRBV11-2 with TRBJ2-7, with D possibly matching TRBD2 (5 bases). The sequencing input was PBMCs or T cells enriched from blood (not recorded which). The TCR sequence derives from a woman aged 25-40 years who had recovered from COVID-19. The CDR3 is CASSLDRTAFYEQYF. The CDR3 region has the DNA TGTGCCAGCAGCTTAGACCGGACTGCATTCTACGAGCAGTACTTC.